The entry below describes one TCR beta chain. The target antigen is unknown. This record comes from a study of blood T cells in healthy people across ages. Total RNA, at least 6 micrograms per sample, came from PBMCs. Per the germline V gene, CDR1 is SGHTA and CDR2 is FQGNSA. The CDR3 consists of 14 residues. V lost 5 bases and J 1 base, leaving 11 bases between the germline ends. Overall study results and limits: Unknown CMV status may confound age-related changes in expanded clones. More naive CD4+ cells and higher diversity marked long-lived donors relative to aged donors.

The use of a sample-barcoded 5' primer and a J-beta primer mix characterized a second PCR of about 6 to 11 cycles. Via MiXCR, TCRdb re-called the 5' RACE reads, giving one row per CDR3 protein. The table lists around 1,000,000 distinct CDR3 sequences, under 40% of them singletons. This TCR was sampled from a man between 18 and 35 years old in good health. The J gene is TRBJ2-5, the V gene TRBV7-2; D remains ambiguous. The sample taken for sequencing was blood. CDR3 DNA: TGTGCCAGCAGCCCCCAGTCGCCCCAAGAGACCCAGTACTTC. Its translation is CASSPQSPQETQYF.